This is a list of T cell receptor beta chains from one sample in a study of CD8+CD57+ T cells in acquired aplastic anemia. TCRdb re-called the reads with MiXCR, one entry per CDR3 protein. The data hold about 180,000 distinct CDR3 sequences, with roughly half observed a single time. The sample consisted of sorted CD4+, CD8+, or CD8+CD57+ T cells (not recorded which) from PBMCs. These receptors all come from a human donor in good health. CDR3s include the opening cysteine and the closing phenylalanine or tryptophan. D genes are given only for firm matches. The size entry is marked missing in some rows and otherwise reads once, few, many or a size class.

J | V | size | D | DNA | CDR3
TRBJ2-1 | TRBV5-1 | - | TRBD2 | TGCGCTAGCAGCTTGGGAGCGGGACTGCGCTCCTACAATGAGCAGTTCTTC | CASSLGAGLRSYNEQFF
TRBJ1-1 | TRBV30 | - | - | TGTGCCTGGAAATATTCGGGCACCGTCGCTGAAGCTTTCTTT | CAWKYSGTVAEAFF
TRBJ2-5 | TRBV7-9 | - | - | TGTGCCAGCAGCCTCCCGGTGGAGACCCAGTACTTC | CASSLPVETQYF
TRBJ2-3 | TRBV4-2 | many | TRBD2 | TGTGCCAGCAGCCAGGAACTAGCGGGGGGCACAGATACGCAGTATTTT | CASSQELAGGTDTQYF
TRBJ2-3 | TRBV20-1 | many | - | TGCAGTGCTAGGGAGGGGGGGGGTCCCACAGATACGCAGTATTTT | CSAREGGGPTDTQYF
TRBJ1-5 | TRBV7-3 | - | - | TGTGCCAGCAGCTTAATTGGGGGCCAGCCCCAGCATTTT | CASSLIGGQPQHF
TRBJ1-1 | TRBV6-5 | many | - | TGTGCCAGCAGTTACTCTAAGGCTATGAACACTGAAGCTTTCTTT | CASSYSKAMNTEAFF
TRBJ2-3 | TRBV6-5 | few | TRBD2 | TGTGCCAGCAGTTCAACTAGCGGGCCTAGCACAGATACGCAGTATTTT | CASSSTSGPSTDTQYF
TRBJ2-1 | TRBV5-5 | many | - | TGTGCCAGCAGCTTCCAGGGCTCCTACAATGAGCAGTTCTTC | CASSFQGSYNEQFF
TRBJ2-2 | TRBV10-3 | - | - | TGTGCCATCAGCCAGGGTGTCGACGAGCTGTTTTTT | CAISQGVDELFF
TRBJ2-5 | TRBV28 | many | TRBD2 | TGTGCCAGCTCGGCTAGCGGGAGGCGAGAGACCCAGTACTTC | CASSASGRRETQYF
TRBJ2-5 | TRBV24-1 | - | TRBD1 | TGTGCCACCAGTGATGTCCTCGGGACAGGGGGGGAGACCCAGTACTTC | CATSDVLGTGGETQYF
TRBJ2-5 | TRBV25-1 | - | TRBD2 | TGTGCCAGCAGTGCTTGGCGACTAGCGGGACAAGAGACCCAGTACTTC | CASSAWRLAGQETQYF
TRBJ2-6 | TRBV12-3/TRBV12-4 | many | - | TGTGCCAGCAACCCGTATGGGTCAAGGGGGGCCAACGTCCTGACTTTC | CASNPYGSRGANVLTF
TRBJ2-7 | TRBV15 | few | - | TGTGCCACCAGCAGAGGGGGCGGGACAGACTACGAGCAGTACTTC | CATSRGGGTDYEQYF
TRBJ2-1 | TRBV29-1 | - | TRBD1 | TGCAGCGGAAGGACAGGGGGTTCACCCTACAATGAGCAGTTCTTC | CSGRTGGSPYNEQFF
TRBJ1-1 | TRBV6-1 | - | - | TGTGCCAGCAGTGACCCGGGGGCATTTAAAGCTTTCTTT | CASSDPGAFKAFF
TRBJ2-7 | TRBV20-1 | - | TRBD1 | TGCAGTGCTCGAGACAGGGCTGCCTACGAGCAGTACTTC | CSARDRAAYEQYF
TRBJ1-3 | TRBV19 | - | - | TGTGCCAGTAGACCCAGGATAACAGGGTTCGCTGGAAATACCATATATTTT | CASRPRITGFAGNTIYF
TRBJ2-7 | TRBV11-2 | - | TRBD2 | TGTGCCAGCAGCTTAGGGACGGCTAGCGGGAGCTACGAGCAGTACTTC | CASSLGTASGSYEQYF
TRBJ1-5 | TRBV2 | - | - | TGTGCCAGCAGTGCTGCGGGCAATCAGCCCCAGCATTTT | CASSAAGNQPQHF
TRBJ2-1 | TRBV20-1 | few | TRBD2 | TGCAGTGCTATCCCTACAGCGGGAGCATTCAATGAGCAGTTCTTC | CSAIPTAGAFNEQFF
TRBJ1-5 | TRBV20-1 | many | - | TGCAGTGCTCCCGGGGGGGAAGGACGAGGCAATCAGCCCCAGCATTTT | CSAPGGEGRGNQPQHF
TRBJ1-5 | TRBV30 | - | - | TGTGCCTGGAGTGCGGCCTCCGGCGGGCAGCCCCAGCATTTT | CAWSAASGGQPQHF
TRBJ2-1 | TRBV10-3 | few | TRBD1 | TGTGCCATCGGACAGGGCGACAATGAGCAGTTCTTC | CAIGQGDNEQFF
TRBJ2-1 | TRBV5-8 | few | - | TGTGCCAGCAGCTTGGGGAGGACCACACAGTTCTTC | CASSLGRTTQFF
TRBJ1-6 | TRBV2 | - | - | TGTGCCAGCAGTCCCCAGCTGAATTCACCCCTCCACTTT | CASSPQLNSPLHF
TRBJ2-4 | TRBV30 | few | TRBD2 | TGTGCCCCCCTTCCGGGAGGGCCGTACAAAAACATTCAGTACTTC | CAPLPGGPYKNIQYF
TRBJ2-3 | TRBV19 | - | - | TGTGCCAGTAGCAGTGCCCCAAGGACCGGTGGCGATACGCAGTATTTT | CASSSAPRTGGDTQYF
TRBJ2-1 | TRBV19 | many | - | TGTGCCAGTAGTCGCCAGGGGGGGCCACTTTACAATGAGCAGTTCTTC | CASSRQGGPLYNEQFF
TRBJ2-3 | TRBV7-9 | many | - | TGTGCCAGCAGCAAAAAGAGGGGTTATGGCACAGATACGCAGTATTTT | CASSKKRGYGTDTQYF